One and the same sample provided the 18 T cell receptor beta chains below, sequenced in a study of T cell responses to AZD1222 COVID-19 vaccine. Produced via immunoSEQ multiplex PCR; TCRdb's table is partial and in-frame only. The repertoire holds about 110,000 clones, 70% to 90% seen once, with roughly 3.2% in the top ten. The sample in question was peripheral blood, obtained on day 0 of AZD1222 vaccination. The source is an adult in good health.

Here the CDR3 reads CASSRERGSPLHF. CDR3 nucleotide sequence: TGTGCCAGCAGCAGGGAACGGGGATCACCCCTCCACTTT. This chain joins TRBV3-1 (or the pseudogene TRBV3-2) and TRBJ1-6; D gene ambiguous. V was pared by 5 bases and J by 10 bases, with 12 bases between. This CDR3 is 13 amino acids long. Germline V gene data show CDR1 as LGHDT and CDR2 as YNNKEL (reference sequence).

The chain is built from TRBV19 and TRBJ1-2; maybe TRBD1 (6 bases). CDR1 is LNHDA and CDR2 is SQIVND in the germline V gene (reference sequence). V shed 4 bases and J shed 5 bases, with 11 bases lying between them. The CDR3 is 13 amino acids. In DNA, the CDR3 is TGTGCCAGTAGTACCGGACAGTTGTATGGCTACACCTTC. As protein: CASSTGQLYGYTF.

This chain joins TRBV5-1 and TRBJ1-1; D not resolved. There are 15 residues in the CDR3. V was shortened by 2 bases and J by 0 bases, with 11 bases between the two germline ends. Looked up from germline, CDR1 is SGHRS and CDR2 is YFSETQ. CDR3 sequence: CASSFADLMNTEAFF. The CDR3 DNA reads TGCGCCAGCAGCTTCGCAGATCTGATGAACACTGAAGCTTTCTTT.

CDR3 sequence: CACPGQEFYEQYF. DNA of the CDR3: TGTGCCTGCCCGGGACAGGAATTTTACGAGCAGTACTTC. This sequence joins TRBV28 and TRBJ2-7, with 8 bases identical to TRBD1. V was pared by 11 bases and J by 4 bases, with 10 bases of the junction left unmatched. Germline CDR1 MDHEN, CDR2 SYDVKM. The CDR3 contains 13 residues. Looking up the rest from reference TRBV28 and TRBJ2-7 gives the full variable domain: DVKVTQSSRYLVKRTGEKVFLECVQDMDHENMFWYRQDPGLGLRLIYFSYDVKMKEKGDIPEGYSVSREKKERFSLILESASTNQTSMYLCACPGQEFYEQYFGPGTRLTVT.

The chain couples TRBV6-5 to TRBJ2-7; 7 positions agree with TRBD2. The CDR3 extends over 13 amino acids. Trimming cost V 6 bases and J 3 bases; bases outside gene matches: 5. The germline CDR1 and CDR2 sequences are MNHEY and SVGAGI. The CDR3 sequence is CASRRGLVYEQYF. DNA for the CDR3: TGTGCCAGCAGGCGGGGGTTAGTCTACGAGCAGTACTTC.

CDR3: CASSPVLGGNQPQHF. Written as DNA, the CDR3 is TGTGCCAGCAGCCCCGTATTAGGGGGCAATCAGCCCCAGCATTTT. The genes are TRBV28 and TRBJ1-5, with D possibly matching TRBD1 (5 bases). Trimming stripped 6 bases from V and 2 bases from J, with 14 bases between. The CDR3 length is 15 residues. Germline CDR1 and CDR2: MDHEN and SYDVKM. Variable domain in full (rest from reference TRBV28 and TRBJ1-5): DVKVTQSSRYLVKRTGEKVFLECVQDMDHENMFWYRQDPGLGLRLIYFSYDVKMKEKGDIPEGYSVSREKKERFSLILESASTNQTSMYLCASSPVLGGNQPQHFGDGTRLSIL.

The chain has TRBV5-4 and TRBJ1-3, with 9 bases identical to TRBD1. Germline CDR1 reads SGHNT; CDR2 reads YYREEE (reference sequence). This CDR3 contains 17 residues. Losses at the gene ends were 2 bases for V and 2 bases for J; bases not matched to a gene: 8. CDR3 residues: CASSFAGTGYTGNTIYF. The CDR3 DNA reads TGTGCCAGCAGCTTTGCCGGGACAGGGTATACTGGAAACACCATATATTTT.

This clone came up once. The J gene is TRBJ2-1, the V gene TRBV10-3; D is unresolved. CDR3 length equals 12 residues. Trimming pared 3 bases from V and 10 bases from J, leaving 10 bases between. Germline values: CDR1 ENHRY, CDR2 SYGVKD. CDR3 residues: CAISESQREQFF. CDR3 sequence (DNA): TGTGCCATCAGTGAAAGCCAACGGGAGCAGTTCTTC.

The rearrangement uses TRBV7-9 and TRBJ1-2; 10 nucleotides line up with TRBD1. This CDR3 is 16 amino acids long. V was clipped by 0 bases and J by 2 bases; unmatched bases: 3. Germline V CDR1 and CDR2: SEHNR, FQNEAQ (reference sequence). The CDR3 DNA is TGTGCCAGCAGCTTAGCGCGGGGACAGGGGAACTATGGCTACACCTTC. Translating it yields CASSLARGQGNYGYTF.

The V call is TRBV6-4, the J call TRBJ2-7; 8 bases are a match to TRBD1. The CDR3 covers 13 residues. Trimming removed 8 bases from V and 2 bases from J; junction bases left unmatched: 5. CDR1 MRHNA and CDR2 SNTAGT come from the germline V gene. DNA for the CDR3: TGTGCCAGCCGGGGACAGGAACCCTACGAGCAGTACTTC. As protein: CASRGQEPYEQYF.

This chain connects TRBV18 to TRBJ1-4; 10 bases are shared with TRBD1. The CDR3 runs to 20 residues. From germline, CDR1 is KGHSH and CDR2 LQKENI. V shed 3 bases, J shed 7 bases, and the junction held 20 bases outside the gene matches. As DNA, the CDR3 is TGTGCCAGCTCACCCTTACTCCCGGGACAGGGGACTGGAGTAGGTGAAAAACTGTTTTTT. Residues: CASSPLLPGQGTGVGEKLFF.

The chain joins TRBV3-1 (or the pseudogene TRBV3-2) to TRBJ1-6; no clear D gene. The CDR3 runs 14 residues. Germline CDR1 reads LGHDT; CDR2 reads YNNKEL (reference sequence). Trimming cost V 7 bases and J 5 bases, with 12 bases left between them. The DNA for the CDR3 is TGTGCCAGCAATCAAAATCGGGATAATTCACCCCTCCACTTT. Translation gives CASNQNRDNSPLHF.

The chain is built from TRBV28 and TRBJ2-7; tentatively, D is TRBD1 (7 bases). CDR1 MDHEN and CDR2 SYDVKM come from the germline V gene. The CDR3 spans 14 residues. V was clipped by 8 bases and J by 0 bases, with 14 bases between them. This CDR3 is CASAWGDSSYEQYF. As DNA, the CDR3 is TGTGCCAGCGCCTGGGGGGACAGCTCCTACGAGCAGTACTTC.

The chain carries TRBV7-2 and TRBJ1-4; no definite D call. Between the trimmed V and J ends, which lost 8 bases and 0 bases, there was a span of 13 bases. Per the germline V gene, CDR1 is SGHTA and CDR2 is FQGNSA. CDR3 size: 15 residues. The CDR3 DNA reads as TGTGCCAGCGCGCTTGGAGATGCAACTAATGAAAAACTGTTTTTT. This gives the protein CASALGDATNEKLFF.

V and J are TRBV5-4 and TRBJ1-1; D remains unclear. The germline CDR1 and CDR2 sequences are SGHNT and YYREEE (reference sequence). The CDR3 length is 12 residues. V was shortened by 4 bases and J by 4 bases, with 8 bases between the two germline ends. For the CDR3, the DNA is TGTGCCAGCAGCCTGCGGGGCACTGAAGCTTTCTTT. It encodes CASSLRGTEAFF.

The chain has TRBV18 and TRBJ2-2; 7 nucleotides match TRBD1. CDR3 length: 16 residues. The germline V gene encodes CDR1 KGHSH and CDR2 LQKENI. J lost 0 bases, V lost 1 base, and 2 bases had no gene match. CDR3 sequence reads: CASSPQGAPNTGELFF. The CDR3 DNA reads TGTGCCAGCTCACCACAGGGGGCGCCGAACACCGGGGAGCTGTTTTTT.

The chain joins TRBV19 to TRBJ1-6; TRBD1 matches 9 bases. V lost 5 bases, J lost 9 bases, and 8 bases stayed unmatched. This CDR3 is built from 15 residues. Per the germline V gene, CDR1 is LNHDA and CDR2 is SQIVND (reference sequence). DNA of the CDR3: TGTGCCAGTAGTGGTCTGGGACAGGGATTTTCACCCCTCCACTTT. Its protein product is CASSGLGQGFSPLHF.

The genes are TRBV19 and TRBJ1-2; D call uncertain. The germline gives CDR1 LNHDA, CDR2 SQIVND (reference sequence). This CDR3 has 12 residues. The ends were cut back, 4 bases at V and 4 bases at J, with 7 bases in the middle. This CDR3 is CASSSGGYGYTF. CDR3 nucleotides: TGTGCCAGTAGTAGCGGCGGCTATGGCTACACCTTC.